This T cell receptor (beta chain) was recorded in a study of blood T cell repertoires in COVID-19. This CDR3 contains 13 residues. Assay used: immunoSEQ multiplex PCR; TCRdb lists only in-frame clones, some missing. The sample yields about 34,000 clones, around 73% seen once. The chain uses TRBV21-1 and TRBJ1-2. TRBV21-1 is designated a pseudogene. The material sequenced was peripheral blood. This TCR was sampled from a woman between 55 and 75 years old with acute or convalescent COVID-19. CDR3 sequence reads: CASSPEEDYGYTF. The CDR3 nucleotides are TGTGCCAGCAGCCCAGAGGAAGACTATGGCTACACCTTC.